This T cell receptor (beta chain) originates from a study of CDR3 diversity in severe acne. CDR3 length: 15 residues. CDR1 is LGHNA, CDR2 YNFKEQ, per germline. The V gene lost 4 bases and the J gene lost 4 bases, with 14 bases spanning the gap. One entry per CDR3 protein results from TCRdb running MiXCR on the PCR reads. The sample lists more than 85,000 distinct CDR3 sequences; around 50% were seen once. This clonotype has only a few counts. Sequencing was performed on blood. The V call is TRBV4-2, the J call TRBJ2-1; D is unclear. The source is a male donor with severe acne vulgaris. CDR3: CASSRSWAEYNEQFF. In DNA form, the CDR3 reads TGTGCCAGCAGCCGGTCGTGGGCAGAATACAATGAGCAGTTCTTC.